The clone carrying this TCR beta chain was observed a few times. Its antigen is currently unknown. This record comes from a study of radiotherapy plus CTLA-4 blockade in lung cancer. Study as a whole: In roughly 19% of patients, objective responses were seen; 30% to 35% had disease control.

Study results and limitations: An expansion of tumor-derived TCR clones occurred in blood after radiotherapy plus ipilimumab.

Here immunoSEQ multiplex PCR was the method, and the copy in TCRdb shows in-frame clones only, minus some. The repertoire holds 53,000 or so clones, with roughly 88% as singletons. The germline V and J ends were trimmed by 3 bases and 6 bases, with 14 bases remaining between them. The CDR3 is 14 amino acids. Germline V gene data show CDR1 as SEHNR and CDR2 as FQNEAQ (reference sequence). CTLA-4 blockade with ipilimumab, together with focal radiation, was given to patients with chemo-refractory metastatic non-small-cell lung cancer. The source material was peripheral blood, sampled from a patient treated with radiotherapy plus ipilimumab. This receptor was obtained from a human donor with non-small cell lung cancer whose response to radiotherapy plus ipilimumab could not be evaluated. V and J are TRBV7-9 and TRBJ1-2; D possibly corresponds to TRBD1 (5 bases). CDR3 region: CASSLLGTANGYTF. CDR3 nucleotides: TGTGCCAGCAGCTTGCTCGGGACTGCAAATGGCTACACCTTC.